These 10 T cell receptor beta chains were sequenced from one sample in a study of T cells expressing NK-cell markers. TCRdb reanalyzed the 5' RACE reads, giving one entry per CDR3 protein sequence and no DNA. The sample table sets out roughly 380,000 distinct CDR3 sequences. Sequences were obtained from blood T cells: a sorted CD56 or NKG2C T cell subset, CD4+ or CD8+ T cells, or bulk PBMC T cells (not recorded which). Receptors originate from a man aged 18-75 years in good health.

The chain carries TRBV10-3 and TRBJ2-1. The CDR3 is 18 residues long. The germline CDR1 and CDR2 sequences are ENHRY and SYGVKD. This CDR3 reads CAISESPVYRKPYNEQFF.

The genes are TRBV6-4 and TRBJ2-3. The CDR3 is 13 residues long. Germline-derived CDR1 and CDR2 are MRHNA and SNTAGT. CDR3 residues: CASSDVHTDTQYF.

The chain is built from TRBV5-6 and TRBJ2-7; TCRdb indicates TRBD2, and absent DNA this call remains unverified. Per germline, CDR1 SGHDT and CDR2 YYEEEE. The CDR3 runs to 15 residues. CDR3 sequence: CASSSSGTRAYEQYF.

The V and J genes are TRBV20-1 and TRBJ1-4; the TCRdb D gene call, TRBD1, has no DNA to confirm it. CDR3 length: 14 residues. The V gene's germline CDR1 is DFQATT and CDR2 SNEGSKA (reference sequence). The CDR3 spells CSARDQGGNEKLFF.

CDR3 protein: CSAPDSFNEKLFF. This chain uses TRBV20-1 with TRBJ1-4; TCRdb returns TRBD1, unconfirmable since there is no DNA. Germline CDR1 is DFQATT and CDR2 is SNEGSKA (reference sequence). The CDR3 spans 13 residues.

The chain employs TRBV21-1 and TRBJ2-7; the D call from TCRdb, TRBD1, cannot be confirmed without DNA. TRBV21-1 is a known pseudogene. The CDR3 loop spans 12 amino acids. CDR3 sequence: CASTGRTYEQYF.

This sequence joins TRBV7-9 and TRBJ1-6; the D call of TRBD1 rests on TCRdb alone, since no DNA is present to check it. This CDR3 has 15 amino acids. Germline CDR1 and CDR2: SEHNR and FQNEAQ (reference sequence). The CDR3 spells CASSLTGAGNSPLHF.

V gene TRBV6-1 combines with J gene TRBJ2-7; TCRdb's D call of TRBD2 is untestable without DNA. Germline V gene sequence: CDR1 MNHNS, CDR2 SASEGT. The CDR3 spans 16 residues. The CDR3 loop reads CASSVPHFAGGYEQYF.

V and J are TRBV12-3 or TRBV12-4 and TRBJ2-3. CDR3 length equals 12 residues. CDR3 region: CASRRFTDTQYF.

CDR3: CASSFGIDTRTDTQYF. The V gene is TRBV12-3 or TRBV12-4, the J gene TRBJ2-3. The CDR3 is 16 amino acids.